This TCR beta chain was recovered during a study of blood T cell repertoires in COVID-19. This CDR3 has 15 residues. V shed 3 bases and J shed 2 bases, with 11 bases lying between them. Germline V gives CDR1 GTSNPN, CDR2 SVGIG (reference sequence). Sequenced by immunoSEQ multiplex PCR; TCRdb stores in-frame clones only, minus some. The data show 65,000 to 85,000 clones, with 80% to 90% seen just once and approximately 2.9% held by the top ten. J is TRBJ2-6 and V is TRBV30, with D maybe TRBD2 (6 bases). The sample was peripheral blood. The sequence came from a man aged 45 to 65 with acute or convalescent COVID-19. The DNA for the CDR3 is TGTGCCTGGAGGAGCCTAGCGACTGGGGCCAACGTCCTGACTTTC. Protein sequence: CAWRSLATGANVLTF. Full variable domain (remainder filled in from reference TRBV30 and TRBJ2-6): SQTIHQWPATLVQPVGSPLSLECTVEGTSNPNLYWYRQAAGRGLQLLFYSVGIGQISSEVPQNLSASRPQDRQFILSSKKLLLSDSGFYLCAWRSLATGANVLTFGAGSRLTVL.